The subject of this entry is one T cell receptor beta chain. Its antigen remains unknown. J was trimmed by 4 bases and V by 3 bases; bases with no gene match: 9. The germline V gene has CDR1 LNHDA and CDR2 SQIVND (reference sequence). The CDR3 totals 15 residues. These data are taken from a study of T cell responses to AZD1222 COVID-19 vaccine. Looking at the study overall: Recipients boosted at about 4 weeks or about 12 weeks are pooled.

Study-wide points: Females made up more of the donors, who were largely white British, and clonal diversity may have come out too low.

Profiling relied on immunoSEQ multiplex PCR, and the TCRdb table lists in-frame clones only, not all of them. This table has roughly 28,000 clones, around 90% appearing once. This sample comprised peripheral blood, obtained on day 0 of AZD1222 vaccination. The receptor comes from an adult in good health. The chain couples TRBV19 to TRBJ2-7; 7 positions agree with TRBD1. The CDR3 nucleotides are TGTGCCAGTAGTATTAGACAGGGACCTGGTTACGAGCAGTACTTC. Translation gives CASSIRQGPGYEQYF.